Listed here are 5 T cell receptor beta chains from one sample, sequenced in a study of blood T cell repertoires in COVID-19. Libraries were prepared by immunoSEQ multiplex PCR; TCRdb keeps only in-frame clonotypes and omits some of them. The profile shows roughly 220,000 clones, around 82% of them singletons. Material: peripheral blood. The source is a woman in her sixties with acute or convalescent COVID-19.

This chain links TRBV5-6 with TRBJ2-1; 9 bases line up with TRBD2. Trimming at V came to 1 base and at J to 4 bases, leaving 15 bases not matched to a gene. This CDR3 comprises 19 residues. Germline CDR1 is SGHDT and CDR2 is YYEEEE. CDR3 in amino acids: CASSLSGRSGGPLYNEQFF. CDR3 coding DNA: TGTGCCAGCAGCTTGAGTGGTCGCAGCGGGGGGCCCCTTTACAATGAGCAGTTCTTC.

This chain joins TRBV7-9 and TRBJ2-1, with 9 bases identical to TRBD1. Germline CDR1 and CDR2: SEHNR and FQNEAQ (reference sequence). The V and J ends lost 5 bases and 5 bases, in that order; junction bases with no gene match: 10. This CDR3 is 16 amino acids long. The CDR3 here is CASSQTGTGFNNEQFF. As DNA, the CDR3 is TGTGCCAGCAGCCAAACCGGGACAGGGTTTAACAATGAGCAGTTCTTC.

The chain joins TRBV6-5 to TRBJ1-4; a weak D match, TRBD1 (6 bases). From germline, CDR1 is MNHEY and CDR2 SVGAGI. V shed 9 bases and J shed 8 bases, with 22 bases lying between them. The CDR3 contains 15 residues. The CDR3 region has the DNA TGTGCCAGTTCGGGGAAATCCGGGACACCGGAAAAACTGTTTTTT. Its translation is CASSGKSGTPEKLFF.

CDR3 sequence reads: CATRAGGPRLGGELFF. CDR3 DNA sequence: TGTGCCACTCGAGCGGGGGGGCCTCGGTTAGGCGGGGAGCTGTTTTTT. The chain joins TRBV19 to TRBJ2-2; TRBD2 agrees at 10 bases. CDR3 length: 16 residues. CDR1 is LNHDA, CDR2 SQIVND, per germline (reference sequence). V lost 10 bases, J lost 7 bases, and 15 bases stayed unmatched.

J is TRBJ2-1 and V is TRBV2; D perhaps matches TRBD2 (5 bases). V dropped 3 bases and J dropped 0 bases, with 9 bases sitting between them. The length of the CDR3 is 15 residues. Germline lookup yields CDR1 SNHLY and CDR2 FYNNEI. For the CDR3, the DNA is TGTGCCAGCAGTGAGCCTAGCTCCTCCTACAATGAGCAGTTCTTC. It yields the protein CASSEPSSSYNEQFF.